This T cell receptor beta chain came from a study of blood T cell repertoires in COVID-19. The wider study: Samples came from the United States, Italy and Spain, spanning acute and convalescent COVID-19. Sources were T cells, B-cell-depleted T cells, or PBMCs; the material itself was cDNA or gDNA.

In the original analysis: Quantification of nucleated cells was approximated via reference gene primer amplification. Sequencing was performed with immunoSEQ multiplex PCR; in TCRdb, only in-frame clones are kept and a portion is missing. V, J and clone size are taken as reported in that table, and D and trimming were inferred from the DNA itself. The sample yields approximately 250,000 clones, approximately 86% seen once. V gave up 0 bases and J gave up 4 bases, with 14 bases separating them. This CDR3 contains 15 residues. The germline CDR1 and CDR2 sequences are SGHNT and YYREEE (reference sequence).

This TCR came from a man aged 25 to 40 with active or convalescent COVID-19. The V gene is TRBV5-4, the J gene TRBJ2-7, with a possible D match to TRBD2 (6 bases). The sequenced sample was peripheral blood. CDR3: CASSLEAGRFYEQYF. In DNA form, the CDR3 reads TGTGCCAGCAGCTTGGAGGCAGGGAGGTTTTACGAGCAGTACTTC.